This note documents a single T cell receptor (beta chain) sequence. Antigen: not known. This record comes from a study of cytomegalovirus exposure and HLA in healthy donors. Study conclusions and caveats: Roughly even sequencing depth across donors was the assumption behind the presence/absence analyses. The authors excluded some V segments, including TRBV6-2 and TRBV6-3, as indistinguishable.

Primers: 60 Vbeta forward and 13 Jbeta reverse. The data were produced by immunoSEQ multiplex PCR, yet TCRdb's version contains in-frame clones alone and is incomplete. The sample records under 85,000 clones, about three quarters being singletons. The CDR3 runs to 18 residues. V lost 1 base and J lost 3; bases outside the gene matches: 13. The sequencing sample was made of PBMCs. The chain links TRBV6-7 to TRBJ1-2; 8 positions agree with TRBD1. TRBV6-7 carries the ORF label, with uncertain function. This receptor was taken from a man aged 18-30 years in good health and CMV-seronegative. CDR3 sequence: CASSYLGDRGVDYYGYTF. CDR3 coding DNA: TGTGCCAGCAGTTACTTAGGAGACAGGGGTGTTGATTACTATGGCTACACCTTC.